This TCR beta chain appears in the sequencing data of a study of cytomegalovirus exposure and HLA in healthy donors (dated by TCRdb to 2017 to 2019). Context from the whole study: In an earlier analysis of 587 of the donors, less than 350 Gb of sequence data and some 100 million unique TCR beta sequences from 180 million or so T cells were reported. Several DR-DQ haplotypes were handled as single units for association and clustering because linkage in the cohort was strong. An early release that covered fewer than 800 HLA-typed donors contained approximately 300 gigabases of sequencing data and tens of millions of unique TCR sequences. A separate validation cohort of over a hundred different subjects was used in addition to the approximately 700-subject first cohort. The study used immunosequencing to profile the T cell repertoires of under 700 subjects and linked those repertoires to cytomegalovirus serostatus. HLA typing included class I and class II loci at four-digit resolution. Donor age, sex, ethnicity and CMV serostatus were compiled alongside the repertoire data. To study patterns of TCR occurrence, a later analysis re-analyzed previously published TCR beta repertoires from 500 to 850 donors and added high-resolution HLA genotyping. The aim of the study was to test whether cataloging public T cell receptors could identify signatures of past pathogen exposure. Rather than drawing on any new phenotypic data, the later analysis identified candidate immune exposures from TCR beta sequences and the way those sequences occurred across donors. All discovery cohort repertoires had been generated using a single sequencing platform. The genetic ancestry cluster associated with self-reported Caucasian donors included about 84% of the 350 to 500 genotyped donors. A later genetic analysis used genome-wide SNP genotypes for about 65% of the 666 donors, treating that subset as a discovery cohort. An earlier analysis of some 500 of the donors used high-throughput TCR beta sequencing to judge whether each TCR beta V gene segment behaved as functional or pseudogenic. Typing coverage varied by locus: about 629-640 donors for A, B, C, DRB1 and DQB1; roughly 510 for DQA1; 606 for DPA1; fewer than 480 for DPB1. Across around 400 genotyped donors of the cohort, an average of roughly 250,000 unique TCR beta nucleotide sequences per donor were sequenced, and 15% to 20% of those sequences were non-productive. To predict cytomegalovirus infection status, the study combined high-throughput TCR immunosequencing, statistical association of individual TCRs with disease status, and machine learning.

In total, more than 500 healthy bone marrow donors made up the cohort. Cohort members were all nominally healthy when sampled, although unrecorded immune exposures were likely present. The donor tested CMV seropositive and was one of the 289 seropositive cohort members. A peripheral blood sample was provided by each donor, and peripheral blood mononuclear cells were used for TCR beta sequencing. Genomic DNA extraction from the blood cell samples was performed with the Qiagen DNeasy Blood Extraction Kit. V drops 5 bases and J drops 2 bases, leaving 14 bases in between. From the cysteine up to the phenylalanine, the CDR3 has a length of 15 residues. The retained sequence is limited to the CDR3, 45 bases, with the frame set at the first base. The germline V gene (reference sequence) specifies LNHDA as CDR1 and SQIVND as CDR2. Comments on this clone: What antigen it recognizes has not been identified. Per-base quality was not reported, and no clone a single base away is much larger than it.

Broad study findings and their caveats: A few of the identified cytomegalovirus-associated TCR beta chains were confirmed in vitro to be specific for cytomegalovirus antigens. The authors suggested that the approach could potentially be extended to other disease states and immunological phenotypes. Compared with equally common non-associated chains, HLA-associated TCR beta chains in a later analysis were more clonally expanded and had lower generation probabilities. Roughly uniform sequencing depth across donors was assumed in presence/absence analyses, although this assumption may not hold. A further reported finding was that TCR beta sequences accurately predicted the HLA-A and HLA-B alleles for most subjects in the first cohort. Assigning TCR associations to individual alleles was difficult when HLA alleles, especially DR and DQ, strongly co-occurred. Across donors, most TCR sequences were observed very rarely, whereas some public TCRs were present in many individuals. A later analysis associated roughly 17,000 TCR beta sequences with specific HLA alleles at a false discovery rate of 0.05. Only TCR beta chains were sequenced in this cohort, and the absence of alpha or paired-chain data limited detectable features. Linkage disequilibrium might explain the correlated functional status among segregating V segments, but an unknown experimental factor could not be excluded. Because the 87-base-pair reads could not distinguish some IMGT-functional V segments, including TRBV6-2 and TRBV6-3, those segments were excluded. The study listed approximately 150 TCR beta chains as associated with cytomegalovirus. A later analysis reported that several top co-occurrence clusters appeared linked to parvovirus B19, influenza, CMV and Epstein-Barr virus. HLA typing was unavailable for some donors at each locus, so association tests used only the typed subset. Some 16 rarely observed V segments, including chromosome 9 orphons, were excluded from the earlier analysis of several hundred of the donors because counts were too low. In a later analysis, the rate of TCR association differed among HLA loci, with DRB1 alleles having the most associated TCRs and HLA-C alleles having the fewest. In an earlier analysis of several hundred of the donors, most TCR beta V segments were observed in productive rearrangements about 90% or about 30% of the time, broadly matching IMGT annotations. CMV serostatus was the only immune exposure information available for the cohort. A later analysis found that most CMV-associated TCR beta chains appeared HLA-restricted, with HLA associations seemingly driven largely by CMV exposure. A cluster of highly shared sequence variants was judged likely to be a technical artifact of the sequencing pipeline. In a later genetic analysis, a missense DCLRE1C variant was associated with V-gene and J-gene trimming of TCR beta chains, and the association was replicated in an independent cohort. The classifier was reported to diagnose cytomegalovirus status with high specificity and sensitivity in both the original cohort and the validation cohort. A later genetic analysis reported fewer N-insertions in productive TCRs among donors in an Asian-associated ancestry cluster than the roughly 620-donor mean.

Library generation was performed with the immunoSEQ multiplex PCR assay. For the multiplex PCR, a mixture combining 60 forward primers for TCR Vbeta segments and 13 reverse primers for TCR Jbeta segments was used. A multiplex PCR assay on genomic DNA amplified the CDR3 region of rearranged TCR beta genes. The amplified TCR beta libraries were sequenced on the Illumina HiSeq System as 87-base-pair reads. Per the original workflow: A later analysis counted some 74 million unique TCR beta chains across the 670 or so repertoires, and 9.5 million to 11 million of these chains were shared by at least two donors. A nearest-neighbor algorithm error-corrected the raw reads and collapsed the reads into unique sequences, merging closely related sequences to remove PCR and sequencing errors. CDR3 sequences were aligned to IMGT reference sequences to assign V, D and J gene segments. For a sequence to be retained, at least a six-nucleotide match to both a V gene segment and a J gene segment was required. Rearrangements were classified as productive when the CDR3 lacked stop codons and remained in frame with V and J, and all other rearrangements were classified as non-productive. CDR3 was defined by IMGT convention, running from the second conserved V-encoded cysteine to the conserved J-encoded phenylalanine. Sequences without an unambiguous match to a single V gene segment were excluded from the earlier analysis of a few hundred of the donors. An earlier analysis of 450 to 650 of the donors called V segments functional above 56.7% productive rearrangements and segregating when the between-donor standard deviation exceeded 5%. A statistical classification framework was built for diagnosing cytomegalovirus status from the catalog of TCR beta chain sequences. In a later analysis, TCR nucleotide sequences were compared against IMGT/GENE-DB human TR gene sequences so that V and J genes could be assigned. A later analysis assigned CDR3 sequences and most-parsimonious VDJ recombination scenarios with the TCRdist pipeline. In a later analysis, every TCR beta chain was defined by the combination of its CDR3 amino acid sequence and its V-gene family, and reads without a unique V-gene family were dropped. A later analysis removed several hundred highly shared, low-generation-probability nucleotide sequences to deal with suspected cross-contamination and a sequencing artifact. In a later analysis, a clonal expansion index for each public chain was calculated from normalized within-repertoire ranks of inferred template counts. In a later analysis, generation probabilities were computed using a VDJ recombination model fitted to out-of-frame rearrangements, and the results were checked against IGoR. In a later analysis, TCR-TCR, TCR-HLA and TCR-CMV co-occurrence was scored with hypergeometric tests, and a repertoire-size bias correction was applied to TCR pairs. A later analysis estimated false discovery rates by permuting HLA or CMV assignments 20 times. In a later analysis, co-occurring TCRs were grouped using DBSCAN, and TCRdist sequence similarity was added for clustering within HLA-allele-positive subsets. Co-occurrence clustering excluded repertoires with fewer than 30,000 or more than 120,000 public chains, plus five with anomalous nucleotide sharing. Not all clones reach the TCRdb copy of this immuneACCESS table, which keeps in-frame sequences only. Checked studies attribute under half of the gap to unresolved V genes and leave the rest unexplained. The V and J calls and clone size were taken over from that table, and D and trimming were inferred from the DNA. The sample profile shows around 160,000 clones; 70% to 90% of them were found once. The ten largest clones represent about a tenth of the sample.

This clonotype originated in a man younger than 35 in good health and CMV-seropositive. The chain links TRBV19 with TRBJ2-3, and perhaps TRBD1 as D gene, on 6 matching bases. Material for sequencing was PBMCs. The CDR3 reads as follows: CASSFPGVTTDTQYF. The DNA sequence follows: TGTGCCAGTAGTTTCCCAGGGGTTACCACAGATACGCAGTATTTT.